Listed below are T cell receptor beta chains from one sample, sequenced in a study of a mutant IDH1 vaccine in newly diagnosed glioma. Which antigens these TCRs recognize remains unknown. TCRdb keeps only in-frame clones here, not all; method: immunoSEQ multiplex PCR. This table has 45,000 to 50,000 clones, 85% to 90% appearing once. Sample: PBMCs, taken from a glioma patient whose treatment included an IDH1 peptide vaccine. Source of these receptors: a woman between 35 and 50 years old with glioma. Both conserved end residues are part of each CDR3. The D gene is left open where the match is weak. For some rows the clone size is stated as once, few or many, or as a class when expanded; others skip it.

clone_size: .; d_call: TRBD2; v_call: TRBV4-1; j_call: TRBJ2-5; cdr3_nt: TGCGCCAGCAGCCAGGCTAGCGGGGGGGCTGGCGGGGGGACCCAGTACTTC; cdr3_aa: CASSQASGGAGGGTQYF
clone_size: .; d_call: .; v_call: TRBV10-2; j_call: TRBJ1-3; cdr3_nt: TGCGCCAGTTCCCGGGGGTTGGATGGAAACACCATATATTTT; cdr3_aa: CASSRGLDGNTIYF
clone_size: .; d_call: TRBD1; v_call: TRBV5-1; j_call: TRBJ1-4; cdr3_nt: TGCGCCAGCAGCTTGGTTGGGACAGGGAATGAAAAACTGTTTTTT; cdr3_aa: CASSLVGTGNEKLFF
clone_size: .; d_call: .; v_call: TRBV5-4; j_call: TRBJ1-2; cdr3_nt: TGTGCCAGCAGCGGAGACAGGTATGGCTACACCTTC; cdr3_aa: CASSGDRYGYTF
clone_size: .; d_call: .; v_call: TRBV7-2; j_call: TRBJ2-3; cdr3_nt: TGTGCCAGCAGCCCAGGACTTAGCACAGATACGCAGTATTTT; cdr3_aa: CASSPGLSTDTQYF
clone_size: .; d_call: TRBD1; v_call: TRBV5-1; j_call: TRBJ1-1; cdr3_nt: TGCGCCAGCAGCTTGGACCCAAGGGACAGCAACACTGAAGCTTTCTTT; cdr3_aa: CASSLDPRDSNTEAFF
clone_size: .; d_call: TRBD2; v_call: TRBV6-5; j_call: TRBJ2-1; cdr3_nt: TGTGCCAGCAGGGCCGGGGGGGGCAACAATGAGCAGTTCTTC; cdr3_aa: CASRAGGGNNEQFF
clone_size: .; d_call: TRBD1; v_call: TRBV2; j_call: TRBJ1-2; cdr3_nt: TGTGCCAGCACACCCGGCAGGGGGACTGGCTACACCTTC; cdr3_aa: CASTPGRGTGYTF
clone_size: .; d_call: TRBD2; v_call: TRBV4-1; j_call: TRBJ2-7; cdr3_nt: TGCGCCAGCAGCCAAGTTAGCGGGAGGGCGTACGAGCAGTACTTC; cdr3_aa: CASSQVSGRAYEQYF
clone_size: .; d_call: TRBD1; v_call: TRBV5-6; j_call: TRBJ2-7; cdr3_nt: TGTGCCAGCAGCTTTCGGTCTCAGGGGGCGGGGGAGCAGTACTTC; cdr3_aa: CASSFRSQGAGEQYF
clone_size: .; d_call: .; v_call: TRBV19; j_call: TRBJ1-3; cdr3_nt: TGTGCCAGTAGTGGGGACAAGAGCTCTGGAAACACCATATATTTT; cdr3_aa: CASSGDKSSGNTIYF
clone_size: .; d_call: .; v_call: TRBV5-5; j_call: TRBJ1-1; cdr3_nt: TGTGCCAGCAGCTTCAGTCCGAACACTGAAGCTTTCTTT; cdr3_aa: CASSFSPNTEAFF
clone_size: .; d_call: TRBD2; v_call: TRBV2; j_call: TRBJ2-1; cdr3_nt: TGTGCCAGCAGCGGGGGGGGACTAGCGGGAGGGACTTACAATGAGCAGTTCTTC; cdr3_aa: CASSGGGLAGGTYNEQFF
clone_size: .; d_call: TRBD2; v_call: TRBV9; j_call: TRBJ2-7; cdr3_nt: TGTGCCAGCAGCGCCCAAGCGGGGGACTCCTACGAGCAGTACTTC; cdr3_aa: CASSAQAGDSYEQYF
clone_size: .; d_call: .; v_call: TRBV14; j_call: TRBJ1-1; cdr3_nt: TGTGCCAGCAGTCAAGCAAAACTACGGGACCCAATCGGGGAAGCTTTCTTT; cdr3_aa: CASSQAKLRDPIGEAFF
clone_size: few; d_call: .; v_call: TRBV6-5; j_call: TRBJ1-1; cdr3_nt: TGTGCCGCGGCAGGGAAGATGAACACTGAAGCTTTCTTT; cdr3_aa: CAAAGKMNTEAFF
clone_size: once; d_call: TRBD2; v_call: TRBV7-9; j_call: TRBJ2-1; cdr3_nt: TGTGCCAGCAGCCTCGGACGGGGAGGGTTTAACAATGAGCAGTTCTTC; cdr3_aa: CASSLGRGGFNNEQFF
clone_size: .; d_call: .; v_call: TRBV11-2; j_call: TRBJ1-2; cdr3_nt: TGTGCCAGCAGCTCCACCAAGACTAACTATGGCTACACCTTC; cdr3_aa: CASSSTKTNYGYTF
clone_size: .; d_call: TRBD2; v_call: TRBV7-2; j_call: TRBJ2-5; cdr3_nt: TGTGCCAGCAGCTTAGGGCTCCTAGCGGGGAGGCAAGAGACCCAGTACTTC; cdr3_aa: CASSLGLLAGRQETQYF
clone_size: .; d_call: .; v_call: TRBV6-6; j_call: TRBJ1-5; cdr3_nt: TGTGCCAGCAGTTACTATGTCGTGGCGGATCAGCCCCAGCATTTT; cdr3_aa: CASSYYVVADQPQHF
clone_size: once; d_call: TRBD1; v_call: TRBV28; j_call: TRBJ2-1; cdr3_nt: TGTGCCAGCAGTTCCGGGGACAGCCTCTCCTACAATGAGCAGTTCTTC; cdr3_aa: CASSSGDSLSYNEQFF
clone_size: .; d_call: .; v_call: TRBV7-2; j_call: TRBJ1-4; cdr3_nt: TGTGCCAGCAGCTTAGGCGGGGCCGGTAATGAAAAACTGTTTTTT; cdr3_aa: CASSLGGAGNEKLFF
clone_size: .; d_call: .; v_call: TRBV15; j_call: TRBJ1-2; cdr3_nt: TGTGCCACCAGCAGAGGCAGGGGCTATGGCTACACCTTC; cdr3_aa: CATSRGRGYGYTF
clone_size: .; d_call: TRBD1; v_call: TRBV9; j_call: TRBJ2-7; cdr3_nt: TGTGCCAGCAGCGCCGGGACAGGGGGCGGGTACGAGCAGTACTTC; cdr3_aa: CASSAGTGGGYEQYF
clone_size: .; d_call: TRBD2; v_call: TRBV9; j_call: TRBJ2-7; cdr3_nt: TGTGCCAGCAGTCCGAGCGGGAGGGCTGAATACGAGCAGTACTTC; cdr3_aa: CASSPSGRAEYEQYF
clone_size: .; d_call: .; v_call: TRBV27; j_call: TRBJ2-7; cdr3_nt: TGTGCCAGCACAAAACTAGGGACCGAGAGCTACGAGCAGTACTTC; cdr3_aa: CASTKLGTESYEQYF
clone_size: once; d_call: TRBD1; v_call: TRBV19; j_call: TRBJ1-1; cdr3_nt: TGTGCCAGCTGGACAGGGTACGCCACTGAAGCTTTCTTT; cdr3_aa: CASWTGYATEAFF
clone_size: .; d_call: .; v_call: TRBV14; j_call: TRBJ2-2; cdr3_nt: TGTGCCAGCAGCCCCCCAGGGGTTCGTACCGGGGAGCTGTTTTTT; cdr3_aa: CASSPPGVRTGELFF
clone_size: .; d_call: .; v_call: TRBV6-5; j_call: TRBJ1-1; cdr3_nt: TGTGCCAGCAACGACCAGGGAGTAGGAACTGAAGCTTTCTTT; cdr3_aa: CASNDQGVGTEAFF
clone_size: .; d_call: TRBD1; v_call: TRBV29-1; j_call: TRBJ2-7; cdr3_nt: TGCAGCGTTGAGGGACAGGGGTTAAGCGAGCAGTACTTC; cdr3_aa: CSVEGQGLSEQYF
clone_size: few; d_call: .; v_call: TRBV20-1; j_call: TRBJ1-2; cdr3_nt: TGCAGGGGGCTAATTGGCTACACCTTC; cdr3_aa: CRGLIGYTF
clone_size: .; d_call: TRBD2; v_call: TRBV5-1; j_call: TRBJ2-5; cdr3_nt: TGCGCCAGCTCGAGCGGGAGGGCCGGGAGCGCGACCCAGTACTTC; cdr3_aa: CASSSGRAGSATQYF
clone_size: .; d_call: TRBD2; v_call: TRBV29-1; j_call: TRBJ2-1; cdr3_nt: TGCAGCGTGAATCCGAGCGGGAGTTCCTACAATGAGCAGTTCTTC; cdr3_aa: CSVNPSGSSYNEQFF
clone_size: .; d_call: .; v_call: TRBV6-6; j_call: TRBJ1-2; cdr3_nt: TGTGCCAGCAGACCCGGGGACTTCCGAGGCTACACCTTC; cdr3_aa: CASRPGDFRGYTF
clone_size: .; d_call: .; v_call: TRBV5-1; j_call: TRBJ2-5; cdr3_nt: TGCGCCAGCAGCTTTGAAGGGGGGGCGCGTGAGACCCAGTACTTC; cdr3_aa: CASSFEGGARETQYF
clone_size: once; d_call: .; v_call: TRBV28; j_call: TRBJ1-5; cdr3_nt: TGTGCCAGCAGCGCGACCAACAGGGAATGGTGGAATCAGCCCCAGCATTTT; cdr3_aa: CASSATNREWWNQPQHF
clone_size: .; d_call: .; v_call: TRBV2; j_call: TRBJ1-4; cdr3_nt: TGTGCCAGCAGGGGGGGGACAACTAATGAAAAACTGTTTTTT; cdr3_aa: CASRGGTTNEKLFF
clone_size: .; d_call: .; v_call: TRBV18; j_call: TRBJ1-1; cdr3_nt: TGTGCCAGCTCACCCACGATGGATACTGAAGCTTTCTTT; cdr3_aa: CASSPTMDTEAFF
clone_size: .; d_call: TRBD1; v_call: TRBV7-3; j_call: TRBJ1-1; cdr3_nt: TGTGCCAGCAGCACTCAAGGACAGGGCCTGAACACTGAAGCTTTCTTT; cdr3_aa: CASSTQGQGLNTEAFF
clone_size: .; d_call: TRBD2; v_call: TRBV19; j_call: TRBJ2-7; cdr3_nt: TGTGCCAGTAGTATACCCGGGACTAGCGGGATCTACGAGCAGTACTTC; cdr3_aa: CASSIPGTSGIYEQYF
clone_size: .; d_call: .; v_call: TRBV4-1; j_call: TRBJ1-2; cdr3_nt: TGCGCCAGCAGCCAGACCGGCAGTCACTATGGCTACACCTTC; cdr3_aa: CASSQTGSHYGYTF